A selection of T cell receptor beta chains follows, all from one sample in a study of cytomegalovirus exposure and HLA in healthy donors. This table comes from immunoSEQ multiplex PCR, and its TCRdb copy is limited to in-frame clones, with some not included. The repertoire holds about 120,000 clones, about 8.6% seen once, with around 6% in the top ten. Sequences were obtained from PBMCs. These TCRs come from a woman in her forties in good health and CMV-seropositive. The CDR3 runs from the conserved cysteine through the conserved F or W. A D gene is named only where the DNA matches it firmly. The size field is filled for only some rows; it gives once, few, many or a size class.

d_call: TRBD2
v_call: TRBV9
j_call: TRBJ2-5
clone_size: -
cdr3_aa: CASSVAAGGQETQYF
cdr3_nt: TGTGCCAGCAGCGTAGCAGCGGGGGGACAAGAGACCCAGTACTTC

d_call: -
v_call: TRBV6-5
j_call: TRBJ1-1
clone_size: few
cdr3_aa: CASGAGGGPTEAFF
cdr3_nt: TGTGCCAGCGGGGCCGGGGGGGGCCCCACTGAAGCTTTCTTT

d_call: TRBD1
v_call: TRBV7-9
j_call: TRBJ2-3
clone_size: -
cdr3_aa: CASSLAIGTGSTDTQYF
cdr3_nt: TGTGCCAGCAGCTTAGCGATCGGGACAGGTAGCACAGATACGCAGTATTTT

d_call: TRBD1
v_call: TRBV6-5
j_call: TRBJ2-5
clone_size: once
cdr3_aa: CASSVGQGQETQYF
cdr3_nt: TGTGCCAGCAGTGTGGGACAGGGCCAAGAGACCCAGTACTTC

d_call: -
v_call: TRBV18
j_call: TRBJ1-2
clone_size: few
cdr3_aa: CASSPGGDRTNYGYTF
cdr3_nt: TGTGCCAGCTCACCAGGAGGAGACCGGACTAACTATGGCTACACCTTC

d_call: -
v_call: TRBV9
j_call: TRBJ1-2
clone_size: -
cdr3_aa: CASSATGILDYGYTF
cdr3_nt: TGTGCCAGCAGCGCTACAGGGATTCTGGACTATGGCTACACCTTC

d_call: -
v_call: TRBV7-2
j_call: TRBJ1-1
clone_size: -
cdr3_aa: CASSLVLGQPLSAFF
cdr3_nt: TGTGCCAGCTCCCTAGTACTGGGGCAGCCTTTATCGGCTTTCTTT

d_call: -
v_call: TRBV10-3
j_call: TRBJ1-6
clone_size: -
cdr3_aa: CAIKAGTLTNSPLHF
cdr3_nt: TGTGCCATCAAGGCCGGGACACTTACTAATTCACCCCTCCACTTT

d_call: -
v_call: TRBV5-1
j_call: TRBJ1-1
clone_size: few
cdr3_aa: CASSPGAGMNTEAFF
cdr3_nt: TGCGCCAGCAGCCCAGGGGCGGGTATGAACACTGAAGCTTTCTTT

d_call: -
v_call: TRBV28
j_call: TRBJ1-2
clone_size: few
cdr3_aa: CASSSRSQGWYGYTF
cdr3_nt: TGTGCCAGCAGTTCCAGATCACAGGGATGGTATGGCTACACCTTC

d_call: -
v_call: TRBV12-5
j_call: TRBJ1-1
clone_size: -
cdr3_aa: CASGLALSSRERGTWDTEAFF
cdr3_nt: TGTGCTAGTGGTTTGGCCCTATCCTCCCGGGAAAGGGGGACATGGGACACTGAAGCTTTCTTT

d_call: -
v_call: TRBV7-9
j_call: TRBJ2-5
clone_size: -
cdr3_aa: CASSREMGGETQYF
cdr3_nt: TGTGCCAGCAGCCGGGAGATGGGAGGAGAGACCCAGTACTTC

d_call: -
v_call: TRBV28
j_call: TRBJ2-1
clone_size: -
cdr3_aa: CASSWRSPNEQFF
cdr3_nt: TGTGCCAGCAGCTGGCGTAGCCCCAATGAGCAGTTCTTC

d_call: -
v_call: TRBV29-1
j_call: TRBJ2-4
clone_size: -
cdr3_aa: CSVEGSGNIQYF
cdr3_nt: TGCAGCGTTGAAGGGAGTGGTAACATTCAGTACTTC

d_call: -
v_call: TRBV5-4
j_call: TRBJ2-7
clone_size: few
cdr3_aa: CASSPGGQVRGEQYF
cdr3_nt: TGTGCCAGCAGCCCGGGCGGGCAGGTCCGTGGCGAGCAGTACTTC

d_call: TRBD1
v_call: TRBV5-1
j_call: TRBJ1-6
clone_size: -
cdr3_aa: CASSLAGTGDNSPLHF
cdr3_nt: TGCGCCAGCAGCTTAGCCGGGACAGGGGATAATTCACCCCTCCACTTT

d_call: -
v_call: TRBV29-1
j_call: TRBJ1-1
clone_size: -
cdr3_aa: CSVAYSNMNTEAFF
cdr3_nt: TGCAGCGTTGCGTACAGTAACATGAACACTGAAGCTTTCTTT